A single sample gave rise to the 4 T cell receptor beta chains below, sequenced in a study of molecular identifiers for immune sequencing clone quantification. TCRdb ran MiXCR on the PCR reads and lists one entry per CDR3 protein. The data contain more than 450,000 distinct CDR3 sequences, about a fifth of them singletons. The sequencing sample was made of naive CD8+ T cells from blood, with Jurkat cell RNA spiked in. Regarding subset: FACS-sorted CD8+CD4-CCR7+CD45RA+ naive T cells. These receptors all come from a human donor in good health. Some libraries in this study had Jurkat cell RNA spiked in.

Note on this clonotype: A much larger clone lies a single base off, so this may be a read error. The rearrangement joins TRBV4-1 to TRBJ1-1; D not resolved. The CDR3 sequence is 13 residues long. Looked up from germline, CDR1 is MGHRA and CDR2 is YSYEKL. CDR3 loop: CAGSLTRDTEAFF. CDR3 in DNA: TGCGCCGGCAGCCTGACGAGGGACACTGAAGCTTTCTTT.

This clonotype was picked up a small number of times. The CDR3 bases are TGCGCCAGCAGCCATACAGGGAACCCGTTTAACGAGCAGTACTTC. This gives the protein CASSHTGNPFNEQYF. The V and J genes are TRBV5-1 and TRBJ2-7, with D possibly TRBD1 on 6 matching bases. CDR1 and CDR2 from the germline V gene are SGHRS and YFSETQ. The CDR3 totals 15 residues. Trimming stripped 4 bases from V and 5 bases from J, with 19 bases between.

With respect to this clonotype: Possible read error: a much larger clone is one base away. This chain connects TRBV7-2 to TRBJ2-3, with 11 positions matching TRBD2. The germline V gene encodes CDR1 SGHTA and CDR2 FQGNSA. The trim removed 3 bases at V and 4 bases at J, leaving 6 bases unmatched. The CDR3 runs 16 residues. DNA of the CDR3: TGTGCCAGCAGCTTTAGCGGGGGGGCCTACGCAGATACGCAGTATTTT. Translation gives CASSFSGGAYADTQYF. Supplemented by reference TRBV7-2 and TRBJ2-3, the full variable domain reads GAGVSQSPSNKVTEKGKDVELRCDPISGHTALYWYRQSLGQGLEFLIYFQGNSAPDKSGLPSDRFSAERTGGSVSTLTIQRTQQEDSAVYLCASSFSGGAYADTQYFGPGTRLTVL.

Here the CDR3 reads CASSPARGGWTGELFF. In DNA, the CDR3 is TGTGCCAGCAGTCCCGCACGGGGCGGGTGGACCGGGGAGCTGTTTTTT. The chain uses TRBV27 and TRBJ2-2; D is tentatively TRBD1 or TRBD2 (5 bases each). Trimming stripped 5 bases from V and 5 bases from J, with 18 bases between. CDR3 length: 16 amino acids. Germline CDR1 reads MNHEY; CDR2 reads SMNVEV (reference sequence).